A selection of T cell receptor beta chains follows, all from one sample in a study of T cell responses to AZD1222 COVID-19 vaccine. The repertoire was sequenced with immunoSEQ multiplex PCR; TCRdb's copy has only in-frame clones and lacks some. The sample carries some 120,000 clones, approximately 85% recorded once. Sample: peripheral blood, taken on day 0 of AZD1222 vaccination. These receptors came from an adult in good health. Both conserved end residues are part of each CDR3. D genes are given only for firm matches. Size is omitted from some rows. Given values are once, few, many or a class for expanded clones.

V: TRBV11-2; D: -; size: -; J: TRBJ1-1; DNA: TGTGCCAGCAGCCCCAACACCAACACTGAAGCTTTCTTT; CDR3: CASSPNTNTEAFF
V: TRBV28; D: TRBD1; size: -; J: TRBJ2-7; DNA: TGTGCCAGCAGTTCATCCGGGACAGGGGTGTCCTACGAGCAGTACTTC; CDR3: CASSSSGTGVSYEQYF
V: TRBV19; D: -; size: -; J: TRBJ1-2; DNA: TGTGCCAGTAGTATAAGAAGGGGCCCATTATATGGCTACACCTTC; CDR3: CASSIRRGPLYGYTF
V: TRBV9; D: -; size: -; J: TRBJ1-1; DNA: TGTGCCAGCAGCGTAGGGGTAGGACCGAACACTGAAGCTTTCTTT; CDR3: CASSVGVGPNTEAFF
V: TRBV5-1; D: -; size: -; J: TRBJ1-1; DNA: TGCGCCAGCAGGGAACCCGGGCCGACTGAAGCTTTCTTT; CDR3: CASREPGPTEAFF
V: TRBV4-3; D: -; size: few; J: TRBJ1-5; DNA: TGCGCCAGCAGCCAAGATAGGTCACATAGCAATCAGCCCCAGCATTTT; CDR3: CASSQDRSHSNQPQHF
V: TRBV6-2/TRBV6-3; D: -; size: -; J: TRBJ1-3; DNA: TGTGCCAGCAGTCCCTCACGGTTCGGAAACACCATATATTTT; CDR3: CASSPSRFGNTIYF
V: TRBV27; D: TRBD2; size: once; J: TRBJ2-2; DNA: TGTGCCAGCAGTTTATGGCTCCAGCGGGGGGTTGGGGAGCTGTTTTTT; CDR3: CASSLWLQRGVGELFF
V: TRBV7-2; D: -; size: -; J: TRBJ2-1; DNA: TGTGCCAGCAGCCCGACGGGAAAATATGAGCAGTTCTTC; CDR3: CASSPTGKYEQFF
V: TRBV6-5; D: -; size: -; J: TRBJ2-3; DNA: TGTGCCAGCAGTTACCCCGAGGGTGGGATGGATACGCAGTATTTT; CDR3: CASSYPEGGMDTQYF
V: TRBV4-3; D: -; size: -; J: TRBJ1-1; DNA: TGCGCCAGCAGCCGAGCCGGGACATTGAACACTGAAGCTTTCTTT; CDR3: CASSRAGTLNTEAFF
V: TRBV6-5; D: -; size: -; J: TRBJ1-6; DNA: TGTGCCAGCAGTTACTCGGGAGGCTCCTATAATTCACCCCTCCACTTT; CDR3: CASSYSGGSYNSPLHF
V: TRBV5-1; D: TRBD2; size: -; J: TRBJ2-7; DNA: TGCGCCAGCAGCCTGGCAGCGGGGGTATCCTACGAGCAGTACTTC; CDR3: CASSLAAGVSYEQYF
V: TRBV3-1/TRBV3-2; D: -; size: -; J: TRBJ1-5; DNA: TGTGCCAGCAGCCAAGATGGAACAGAATTTCAGCCCCAGCATTTT; CDR3: CASSQDGTEFQPQHF
V: TRBV25-1; D: TRBD2; size: -; J: TRBJ2-1; DNA: TGTGCCAGCACAGATTGGGGGACTACTTACAATGAGCAGTTCTTC; CDR3: CASTDWGTTYNEQFF
V: TRBV28; D: -; size: -; J: TRBJ1-4; DNA: TGTGCCAGCCAGACAGGATATGAAAAACTGTTTTTT; CDR3: CASQTGYEKLFF
V: TRBV30; D: -; size: -; J: TRBJ1-2; DNA: TGTGCCTGGAGTAAGCCCCCTCCCCACACCTTC; CDR3: CAWSKPPPHTF
V: TRBV7-9; D: -; size: -; J: TRBJ2-5; DNA: TGTGCCAGCAGCCCAACCCGTGACCCACAGGGCCGAGAGACCCAGTACTTC; CDR3: CASSPTRDPQGRETQYF
V: TRBV6-5; D: -; size: -; J: TRBJ1-5; DNA: TGTGCCAGCAGTTTGTCAGGGGAAGGTCAGCCCCAGCATTTT; CDR3: CASSLSGEGQPQHF
V: TRBV5-1; D: -; size: -; J: TRBJ2-5; DNA: TGCGCCAGCAGCTCTACCCCAGGGAAGGAGACCCAGTACTTC; CDR3: CASSSTPGKETQYF
V: TRBV12-3/TRBV12-4; D: TRBD1; size: -; J: TRBJ1-5; DNA: TGTGCCAGCAGCAGGGGGGCGGGTCAGCCCCAGCATTTT; CDR3: CASSRGAGQPQHF
V: TRBV10-3; D: -; size: -; J: TRBJ2-5; DNA: TGTGCCATCAGTGTAACTGGAGAGACCCAGTACTTC; CDR3: CAISVTGETQYF
V: TRBV5-4; D: -; size: -; J: TRBJ1-6; DNA: TGTGCCAGCAGCTTGCGAGGGGCAAGCTCCTATAATTCACCCCTCCACTTT; CDR3: CASSLRGASSYNSPLHF
V: TRBV19; D: -; size: -; J: TRBJ1-2; DNA: TGTGCCAGTAGTATAGATCGGGGAAACTATGGCTACACCTTC; CDR3: CASSIDRGNYGYTF
V: TRBV5-5; D: TRBD1; size: -; J: TRBJ2-7; DNA: TGTGCCAGCAGCTTGGCCCCCGGGACAGGCGGAGAGCAGTACTTC; CDR3: CASSLAPGTGGEQYF
V: TRBV5-6; D: -; size: -; J: TRBJ1-2; DNA: TGTGCCAGCAGCCAAAACATGCTGCATAACTATGGCTACACCTTC; CDR3: CASSQNMLHNYGYTF
V: TRBV11-3; D: -; size: few; J: TRBJ2-2; DNA: TGTGCCAGCAGCATGGACAGCTACACCGGGGAGCTGTTTTTT; CDR3: CASSMDSYTGELFF
V: TRBV5-1; D: TRBD1; size: -; J: TRBJ1-4; DNA: TGCGCCAGCAGCTTGGGGACAGGGGTTAATGAAAAACTGTTTTTT; CDR3: CASSLGTGVNEKLFF
V: TRBV5-4; D: TRBD1; size: -; J: TRBJ1-2; DNA: TGTGCCAGCAGCTTTAAAGGGGGCGCAGCTGGAGGCTACACCTTC; CDR3: CASSFKGGAAGGYTF
V: TRBV9; D: -; size: few; J: TRBJ1-6; DNA: TGTGCCAGCAGCGTAGAAGACAATAATTCACCCCTCCACTTT; CDR3: CASSVEDNNSPLHF
V: TRBV18; D: -; size: -; J: TRBJ1-1; DNA: TGTGCCAGCTCACCACCGTCCAGGGGCGGAACTGAAGCTTTCTTT; CDR3: CASSPPSRGGTEAFF
V: TRBV3-1/TRBV3-2; D: -; size: -; J: TRBJ1-2; DNA: TGTGCCAGCAGCCAGGGCGGGATCCCCTATGGCTACACCTTC; CDR3: CASSQGGIPYGYTF
V: TRBV3-1/TRBV3-2; D: TRBD2; size: -; J: TRBJ2-2; DNA: TGTGCCAGCAGCACCTCGGGACTAGCGGGGGGGCCCGGGGAGCTGTTTTTT; CDR3: CASSTSGLAGGPGELFF
V: TRBV19; D: -; size: -; J: TRBJ1-4; DNA: TGTGCCAGTAGTTCACCACAGGGTTTGGTTTTTGGAAAACTGTTTTTT; CDR3: CASSSPQGLVFGKLFF
V: TRBV5-5; D: -; size: -; J: TRBJ1-4; DNA: TGTGCCAGCAGCATTGGGGAAGGGGGTGAAAAACTGTTTTTT; CDR3: CASSIGEGGEKLFF
V: TRBV28; D: -; size: -; J: TRBJ1-3; DNA: TGTGCCAGCAGCCTAGGGGGAGGAAGGTTCTCTGGAAACACCATATATTTT; CDR3: CASSLGGGRFSGNTIYF